These T cell receptor beta chains were read from a single sample in a study of regulatory T cells in long-lasting Graves disease. MiXCR was run by TCRdb on the multiplex PCR reads, yielding one entry per CDR3 protein. The profile shows 500,000 or so distinct CDR3 sequences, approximately 16% of them singletons. These sequences were also reported in another study, on T cells in Graves' hyperthyroidism and ophthalmopathy.

Sequenced material: peripheral blood mononuclear cells (PBMCs), taken at new diagnosis, from a patient treated with antithyroid drugs. The receptors were sampled from a woman aged 35 to 60 with Graves disease. Each CDR3 is given with its conserved first and last residue. A D gene is named only where the DNA matches it firmly. Clone size, where shown, is once, few, many, or a class for clones that have expanded.

v_call	j_call	d_call	clone_size	cdr3_aa	cdr3_nt
TRBV4-1	TRBJ2-1	TRBD2	few	CASSQEPFGAGGPHEQFF	TGCGCCAGCAGCCAAGAGCCCTTTGGGGCGGGGGGGCCCCATGAGCAGTTCTTC
TRBV14	TRBJ2-1	NA	NA	CASSQGLTRGNNEQFF	TGTGCCAGCAGCCAAGGGCTTACTAGAGGAAACAATGAGCAGTTCTTC
TRBV29-1	TRBJ1-1	TRBD1	many	CSVDSQGGTEAFF	TGCAGCGTTGATAGTCAGGGGGGGACTGAAGCTTTCTTT
TRBV11-2	TRBJ1-2	TRBD1	NA	CASSFNRGLSSGYTF	TGTGCCAGCAGCTTCAACAGGGGGCTGTCCAGTGGCTACACCTTC
TRBV6-1	TRBJ2-7	TRBD1	many	CASSSQTGVHEQYF	TGTGCCAGCAGCTCCCAAACAGGGGTCCACGAGCAGTACTTC
TRBV5-1	TRBJ1-2	NA	NA	CASSLAGGPSNYGYTF	TGCGCCAGCAGCTTGGCAGGCGGCCCCTCTAACTATGGCTACACCTTC
TRBV3-1	TRBJ2-3	TRBD1	many	CASSYSGGGTDTQYF	TGTGCCAGCAGCTATTCAGGGGGCGGCACAGATACGCAGTATTTT
TRBV20-1	TRBJ2-2	TRBD1	NA	CSASWSGGTGELFF	TGCAGTGCTTCGTGGTCAGGGGGCACCGGGGAGCTGTTTTTT
TRBV3-1	TRBJ1-6	NA	many	CASSQVDTRNSPLHF	TGTGCCAGCAGCCAAGTGGACACGCGGAATTCACCCCTCCACTTT
TRBV3-1	TRBJ2-1	TRBD1	few	CASRQSGTGETEQFF	TGTGCCAGCCGACAATCCGGGACAGGGGAGACTGAGCAGTTCTTC
TRBV11-2	TRBJ1-2	NA	many	CASSLDRLPGDGYGYTF	TGTGCCAGCAGCTTAGATAGGCTCCCAGGGGACGGCTATGGCTACACCTTC
TRBV12-3/TRBV12-4	TRBJ1-2	NA	few	CASSGPGAGDGYTF	TGTGCCAGCAGTGGGCCCGGTGCCGGGGATGGCTACACCTTC
TRBV3-1	TRBJ1-2	TRBD1	many	CASRLGQGYGYTF	TGTGCCAGCAGACTAGGACAGGGCTATGGCTACACCTTC
TRBV6-2/TRBV6-3	TRBJ2-7	TRBD2	NA	CAGTSGGGYEQYF	TGTGCCGGCACCAGCGGGGGGGGCTACGAGCAGTACTTC